This TCR beta chain was profiled in a study of blood T cell repertoires in COVID-19. TCRdb's copy holds only in-frame clones and misses some; the assay was immunoSEQ multiplex PCR. The table records tens of thousands of clones, around 87% of them present only once. Sequenced input: peripheral blood. This sequence was found in a human donor with acute or convalescent COVID-19. The donor label of this sample is uncertain.

The CDR3 DNA is TGTGCCAGCAGTTACGCCTCAGCACAGGGGGAAAAACTGTTTTTT. Its protein is CASSYASAQGEKLFF. The chain recombines TRBV6-5 with TRBJ1-4; the match to TRBD1 covers 7 bases. Germline CDR1 and CDR2: MNHEY and SVGAGI. Trimming cost V 2 bases and J 8 bases; bases outside gene matches: 8. This CDR3 is built from 15 residues.